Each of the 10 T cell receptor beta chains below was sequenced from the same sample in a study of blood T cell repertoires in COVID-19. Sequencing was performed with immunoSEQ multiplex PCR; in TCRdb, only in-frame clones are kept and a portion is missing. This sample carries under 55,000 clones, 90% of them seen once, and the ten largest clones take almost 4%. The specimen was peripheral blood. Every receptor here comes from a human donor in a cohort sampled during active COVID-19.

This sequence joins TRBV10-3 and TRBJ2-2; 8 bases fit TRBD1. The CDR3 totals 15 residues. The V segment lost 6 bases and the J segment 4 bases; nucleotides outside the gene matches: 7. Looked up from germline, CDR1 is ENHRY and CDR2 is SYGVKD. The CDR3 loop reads CAISLDRAGTGELFF. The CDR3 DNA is TGTGCCATCAGCTTGGACAGGGCGGGCACCGGGGAGCTGTTTTTT.

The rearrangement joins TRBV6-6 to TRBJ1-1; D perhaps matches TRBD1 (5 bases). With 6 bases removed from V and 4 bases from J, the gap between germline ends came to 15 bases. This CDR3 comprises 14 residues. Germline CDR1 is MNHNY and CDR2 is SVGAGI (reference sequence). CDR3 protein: CASSQGGGITEAFF. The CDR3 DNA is TGTGCCAGCAGCCAGGGTGGGGGGATCACTGAAGCTTTCTTT.

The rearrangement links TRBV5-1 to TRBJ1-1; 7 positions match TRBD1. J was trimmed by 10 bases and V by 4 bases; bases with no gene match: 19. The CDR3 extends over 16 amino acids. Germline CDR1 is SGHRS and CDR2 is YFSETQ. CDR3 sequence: CASSLGQVATPDGAFF. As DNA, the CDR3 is TGCGCCAGCAGCCTCGGACAGGTCGCAACCCCCGACGGAGCTTTCTTT.

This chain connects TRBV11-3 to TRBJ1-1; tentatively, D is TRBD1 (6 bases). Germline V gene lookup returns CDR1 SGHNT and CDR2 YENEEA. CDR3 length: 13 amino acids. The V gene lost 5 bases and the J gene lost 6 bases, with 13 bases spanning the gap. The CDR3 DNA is TGTGCCAGCAGCCAGGGGATTTGGTCTGAAGCTTTCTTT. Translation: CASSQGIWSEAFF.

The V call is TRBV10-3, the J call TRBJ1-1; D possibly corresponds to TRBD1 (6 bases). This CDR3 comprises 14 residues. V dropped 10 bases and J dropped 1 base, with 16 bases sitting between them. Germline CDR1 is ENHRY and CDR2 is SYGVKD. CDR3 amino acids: CATRYREGNTEAFF. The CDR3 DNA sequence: TGTGCCACGAGGTACAGGGAGGGGAACACTGAAGCTTTCTTT.

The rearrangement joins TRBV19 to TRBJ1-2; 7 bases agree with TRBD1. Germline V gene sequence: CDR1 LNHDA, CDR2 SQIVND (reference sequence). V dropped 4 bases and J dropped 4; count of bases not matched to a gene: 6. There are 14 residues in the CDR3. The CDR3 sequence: CASSSLDRVYGYTF. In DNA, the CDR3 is TGTGCCAGTAGTAGCCTCGACAGGGTCTATGGCTACACCTTC.

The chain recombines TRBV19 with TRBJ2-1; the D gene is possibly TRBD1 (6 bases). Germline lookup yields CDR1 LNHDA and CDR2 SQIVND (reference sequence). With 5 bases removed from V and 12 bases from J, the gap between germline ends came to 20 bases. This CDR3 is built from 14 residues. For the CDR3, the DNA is TGTGCCAGTAGTCCTACGTCGTCAGGACAGCGGCAGTTCTTC. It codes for CASSPTSSGQRQFF.

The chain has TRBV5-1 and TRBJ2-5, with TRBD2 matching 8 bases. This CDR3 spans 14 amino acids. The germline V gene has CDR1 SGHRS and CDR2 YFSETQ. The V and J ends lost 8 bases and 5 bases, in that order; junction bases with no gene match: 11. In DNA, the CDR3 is TGCGCCAGTTCTACAGCGGGAGCGTATGAGACCCAGTACTTC. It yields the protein CASSTAGAYETQYF.

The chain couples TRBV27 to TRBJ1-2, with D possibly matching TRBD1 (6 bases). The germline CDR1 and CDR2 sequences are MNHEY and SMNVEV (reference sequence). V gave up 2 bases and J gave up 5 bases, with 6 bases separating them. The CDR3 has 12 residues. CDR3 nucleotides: TGTGCCAGCAGTTTACAGGGGTATGGCTACACCTTC. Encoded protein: CASSLQGYGYTF.

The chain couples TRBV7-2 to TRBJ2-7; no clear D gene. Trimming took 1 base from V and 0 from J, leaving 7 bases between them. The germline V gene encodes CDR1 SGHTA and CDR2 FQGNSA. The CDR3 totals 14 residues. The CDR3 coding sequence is TGTGCCAGCAGCTTAGATCCTAGCTCCTACGAGCAGTACTTC. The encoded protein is CASSLDPSSYEQYF.